The clone carrying this TCR beta chain has a handful of counts. Its antigen is undetermined. The source of the sample is a study of cytomegalovirus exposure and HLA in healthy donors. Whole-study results and caveats: A missense variant in DCLRE1C was later tied to TCR beta V- and J-gene trimming. The study designated about 160 TCR beta chains cytomegalovirus-associated. Under in vitro conditions, three CMV-associated chains were confirmed as specific for CMV antigens.

Sampled while nominally healthy, donors likely had unrecorded immune exposures. This CDR3 is 14 amino acids long. Trimming cost V 4 bases and J 4 bases, with 11 bases left between them. Germline V gives CDR1 LNHDA, CDR2 SQIVND (reference sequence). Researchers ran the PCR with 60 Vbeta and 13 Jbeta primers. TCRdb keeps only in-frame clones here, not all; method: immunoSEQ multiplex PCR. The sample has some 98,000 clones, over 8% seen once. The source is a middle-aged man in good health and CMV-seropositive. The chain has TRBV19 and TRBJ1-3; no clear D gene. Sequencing was carried out using PBMCs. Here the CDR3 reads CASSSIGIGNTIYF. The CDR3 DNA sequence: TGTGCCAGTAGTAGCATCGGGATCGGAAACACCATATATTTT.